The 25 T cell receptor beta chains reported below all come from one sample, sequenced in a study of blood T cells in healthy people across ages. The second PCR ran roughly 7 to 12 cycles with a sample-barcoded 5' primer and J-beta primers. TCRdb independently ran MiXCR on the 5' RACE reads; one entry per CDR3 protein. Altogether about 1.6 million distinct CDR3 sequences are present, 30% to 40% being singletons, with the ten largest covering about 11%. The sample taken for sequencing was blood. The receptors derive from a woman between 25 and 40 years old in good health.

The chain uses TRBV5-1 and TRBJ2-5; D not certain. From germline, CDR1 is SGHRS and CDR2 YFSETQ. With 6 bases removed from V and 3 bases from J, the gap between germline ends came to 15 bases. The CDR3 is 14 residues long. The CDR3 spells CASIVGGGEETQYF. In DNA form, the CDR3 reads TGCGCCAGCATCGTGGGCGGTGGGGAAGAGACCCAGTACTTC.

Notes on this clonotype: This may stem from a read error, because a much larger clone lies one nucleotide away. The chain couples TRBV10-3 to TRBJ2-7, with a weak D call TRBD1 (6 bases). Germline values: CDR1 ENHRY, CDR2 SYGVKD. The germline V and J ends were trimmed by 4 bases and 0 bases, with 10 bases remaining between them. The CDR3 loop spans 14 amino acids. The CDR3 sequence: CAISAGASSYEQYF. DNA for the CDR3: TGTGCCATCAGTGCAGGGGCCAGCTCCTACGAGCAGTACTTC.

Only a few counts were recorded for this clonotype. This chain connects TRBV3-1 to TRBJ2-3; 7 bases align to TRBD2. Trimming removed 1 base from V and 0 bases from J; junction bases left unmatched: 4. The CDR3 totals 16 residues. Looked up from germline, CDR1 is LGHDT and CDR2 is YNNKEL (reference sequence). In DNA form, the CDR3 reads TGTGCCAGCAGCCAAGTTCGTAGCGGGAGCACAGATACGCAGTATTTT. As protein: CASSQVRSGSTDTQYF.

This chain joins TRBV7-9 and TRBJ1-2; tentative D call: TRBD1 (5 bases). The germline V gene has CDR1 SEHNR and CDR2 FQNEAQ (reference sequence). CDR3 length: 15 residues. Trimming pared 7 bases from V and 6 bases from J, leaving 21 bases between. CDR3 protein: CASTDQRGVPDGYTF. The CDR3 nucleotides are TGTGCCAGCACCGACCAGAGAGGGGTTCCCGATGGCTACACCTTC.

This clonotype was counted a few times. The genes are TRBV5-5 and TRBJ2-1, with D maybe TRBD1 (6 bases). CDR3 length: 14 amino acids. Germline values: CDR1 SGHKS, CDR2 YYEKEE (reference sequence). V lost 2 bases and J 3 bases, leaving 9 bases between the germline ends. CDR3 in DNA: TGTGCCAGCAGCTTACAGGGTATCTACAATGAGCAGTTCTTC. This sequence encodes CASSLQGIYNEQFF.

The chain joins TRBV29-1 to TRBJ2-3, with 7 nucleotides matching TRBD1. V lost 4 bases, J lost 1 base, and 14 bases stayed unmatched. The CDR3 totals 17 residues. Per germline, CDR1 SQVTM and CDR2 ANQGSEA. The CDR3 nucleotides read TGCAGCGTTGCGGGACAGTCACACACAATGGGCACAGATACGCAGTATTTT. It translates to CSVAGQSHTMGTDTQYF.

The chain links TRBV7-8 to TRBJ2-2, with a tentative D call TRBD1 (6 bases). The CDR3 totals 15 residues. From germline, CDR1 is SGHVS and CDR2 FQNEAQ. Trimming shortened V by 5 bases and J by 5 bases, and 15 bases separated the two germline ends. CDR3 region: CASSEQGYLTGELFF. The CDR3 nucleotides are TGTGCCAGCAGCGAACAGGGATATTTGACCGGGGAGCTGTTTTTT.

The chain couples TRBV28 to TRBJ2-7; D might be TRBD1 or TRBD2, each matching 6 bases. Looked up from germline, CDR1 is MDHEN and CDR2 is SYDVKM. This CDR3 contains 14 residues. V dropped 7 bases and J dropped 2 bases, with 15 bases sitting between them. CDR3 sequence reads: CASNFGGRTYEQYF. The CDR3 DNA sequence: TGTGCCAGCAACTTCGGGGGCCGTACCTACGAGCAGTACTTC.

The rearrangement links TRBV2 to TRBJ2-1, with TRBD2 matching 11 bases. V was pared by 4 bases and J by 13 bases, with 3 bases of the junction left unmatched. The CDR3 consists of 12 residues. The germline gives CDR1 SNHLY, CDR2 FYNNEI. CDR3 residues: CASSGLAGFQFF. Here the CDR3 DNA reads TGTGCCAGCAGTGGACTAGCGGGGTTCCAGTTCTTC.

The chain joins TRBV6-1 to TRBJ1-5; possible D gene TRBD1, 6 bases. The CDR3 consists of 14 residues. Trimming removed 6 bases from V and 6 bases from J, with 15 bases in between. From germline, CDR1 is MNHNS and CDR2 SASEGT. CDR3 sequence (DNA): TGTGCCAGCAGCGACAGGATGGGCGGTCAGCCCCAGCATTTT. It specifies CASSDRMGGQPQHF.

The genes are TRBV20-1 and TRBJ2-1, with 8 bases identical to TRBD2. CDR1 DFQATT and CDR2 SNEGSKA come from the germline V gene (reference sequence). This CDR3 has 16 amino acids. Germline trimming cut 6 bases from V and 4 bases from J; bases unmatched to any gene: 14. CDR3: CSARTSWGGGYNEQFF. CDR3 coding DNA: TGCAGTGCCCGGACTAGCTGGGGAGGGGGATACAATGAGCAGTTCTTC.

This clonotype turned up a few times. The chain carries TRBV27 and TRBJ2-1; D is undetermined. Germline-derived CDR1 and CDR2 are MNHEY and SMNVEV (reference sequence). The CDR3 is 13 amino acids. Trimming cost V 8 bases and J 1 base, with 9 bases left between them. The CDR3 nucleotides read TGTGCCAGCGCCTATAGGTCCTACAATGAGCAGTTCTTC. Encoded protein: CASAYRSYNEQFF.

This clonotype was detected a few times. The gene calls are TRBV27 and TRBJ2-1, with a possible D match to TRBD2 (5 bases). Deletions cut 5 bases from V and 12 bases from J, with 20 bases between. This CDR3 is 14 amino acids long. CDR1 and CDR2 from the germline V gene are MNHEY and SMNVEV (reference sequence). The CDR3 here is CASSPWSVGEAQFF. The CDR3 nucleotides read TGTGCCAGCAGTCCCTGGTCCGTGGGAGAGGCGCAGTTCTTC.

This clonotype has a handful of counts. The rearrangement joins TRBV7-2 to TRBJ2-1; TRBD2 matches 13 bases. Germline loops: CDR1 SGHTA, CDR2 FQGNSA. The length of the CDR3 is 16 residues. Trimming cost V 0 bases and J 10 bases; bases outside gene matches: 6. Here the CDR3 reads CASSLAKGLAGTEQFF. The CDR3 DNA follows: TGTGCCAGCAGCTTAGCTAAGGGACTAGCGGGGACCGAGCAGTTCTTC.

The CDR3 is CASSIGLAYETQYF. The CDR3 nucleotides are TGTGCCAGCAGCATTGGACTAGCTTATGAGACCCAGTACTTC. This chain uses TRBV7-3 with TRBJ2-5; 8 nucleotides align to TRBD2. V lost 5 bases, J lost 5 bases, and 7 bases stayed unmatched. Germline V lookup: CDR1 SGHTA, CDR2 FQGTGA. The CDR3 sequence is 14 residues long.

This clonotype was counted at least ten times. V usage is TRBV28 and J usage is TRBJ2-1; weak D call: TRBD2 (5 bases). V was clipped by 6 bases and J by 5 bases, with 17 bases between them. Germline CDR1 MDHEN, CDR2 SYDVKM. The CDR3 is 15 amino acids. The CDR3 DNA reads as TGTGCCAGCAGCAACCCGGGAATCAAGCACAATGAGCAGTTCTTC. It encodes CASSNPGIKHNEQFF.

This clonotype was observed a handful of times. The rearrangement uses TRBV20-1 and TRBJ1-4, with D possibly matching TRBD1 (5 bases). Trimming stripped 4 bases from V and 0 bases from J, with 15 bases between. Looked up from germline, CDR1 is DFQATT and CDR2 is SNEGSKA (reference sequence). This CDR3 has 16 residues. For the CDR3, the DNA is TGCAGTGCTAAAACCGGGACCATTACAACTAATGAAAAACTGTTTTTT. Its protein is CSAKTGTITTNEKLFF.

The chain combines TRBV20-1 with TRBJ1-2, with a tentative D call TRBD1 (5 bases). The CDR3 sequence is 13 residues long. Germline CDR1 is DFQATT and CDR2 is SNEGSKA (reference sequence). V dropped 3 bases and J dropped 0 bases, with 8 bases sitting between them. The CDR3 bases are TGCAGTGCTAGGTCGGGGGCTAACTATGGCTACACCTTC. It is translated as CSARSGANYGYTF.

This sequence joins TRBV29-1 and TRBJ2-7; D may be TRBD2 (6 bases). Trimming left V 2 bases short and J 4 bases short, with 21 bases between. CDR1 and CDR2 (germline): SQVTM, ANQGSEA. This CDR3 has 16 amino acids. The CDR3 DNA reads TGCAGCGTTGAATCGACCGGCGGGACGAGGGAGTACGAGCAGTACTTC. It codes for CSVESTGGTREYEQYF.

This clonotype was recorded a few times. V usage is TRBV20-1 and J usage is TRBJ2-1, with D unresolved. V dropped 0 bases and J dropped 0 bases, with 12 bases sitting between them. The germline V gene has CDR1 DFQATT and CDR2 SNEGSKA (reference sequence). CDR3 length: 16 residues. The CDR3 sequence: CSARDDDGYSYNEQFF. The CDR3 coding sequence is TGCAGTGCTAGAGATGACGACGGTTACTCCTACAATGAGCAGTTCTTC.

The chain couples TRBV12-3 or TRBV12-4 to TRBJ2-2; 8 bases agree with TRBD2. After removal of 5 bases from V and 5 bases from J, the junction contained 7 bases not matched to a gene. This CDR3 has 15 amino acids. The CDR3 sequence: CASSPRGGRTGELFF. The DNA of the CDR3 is TGTGCCAGCAGTCCCCGGGGGGGCAGGACCGGGGAGCTGTTTTTT.

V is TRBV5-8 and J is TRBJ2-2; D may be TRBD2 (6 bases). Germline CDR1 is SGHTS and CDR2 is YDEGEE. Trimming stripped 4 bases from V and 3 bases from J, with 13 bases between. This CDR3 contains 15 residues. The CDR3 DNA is TGTGCCAGCAGCCGTTGGGAGGCAGACACCGGGGAGCTGTTTTTT. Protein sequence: CASSRWEADTGELFF. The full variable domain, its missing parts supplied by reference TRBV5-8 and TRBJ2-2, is EAGVTQSPTHLIKTRGQQATLRCSPISGHTSVYWYQQALGLGLQFLLWYDEGEERNRGNFPPRFSGRQFPNYSSELNVNALELEDSALYLCASSRWEADTGELFFGEGSRLTVL.

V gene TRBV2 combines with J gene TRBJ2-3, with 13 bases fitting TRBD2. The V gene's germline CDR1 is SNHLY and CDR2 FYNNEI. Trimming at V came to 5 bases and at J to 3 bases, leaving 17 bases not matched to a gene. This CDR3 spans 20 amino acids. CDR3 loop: CASSQPGLAGLHDQTDTQYF. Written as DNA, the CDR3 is TGTGCCAGCAGTCAACCGGGACTAGCGGGGTTACATGATCAAACAGATACGCAGTATTTT.

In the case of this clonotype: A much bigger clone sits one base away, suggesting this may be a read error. CDR3 residues: CACSFPSLRSYTF. The CDR3 DNA sequence: TGTGCCTGCAGCTTCCCCTCGCTCCGTAGCTACACCTTC. The chain recombines TRBV7-2 with TRBJ1-2, with no clear D. From germline, CDR1 is SGHTA and CDR2 FQGNSA. The CDR3 sequence is 13 residues long.

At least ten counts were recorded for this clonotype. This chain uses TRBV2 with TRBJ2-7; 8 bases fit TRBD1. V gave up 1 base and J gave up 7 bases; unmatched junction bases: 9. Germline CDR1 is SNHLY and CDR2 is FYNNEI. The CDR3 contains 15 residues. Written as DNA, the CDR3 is TGTGCCAGCAGTGAAGGGGGGGCAGGGGGCAAAGAGCAGTACTTC. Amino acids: CASSEGGAGGKEQYF.